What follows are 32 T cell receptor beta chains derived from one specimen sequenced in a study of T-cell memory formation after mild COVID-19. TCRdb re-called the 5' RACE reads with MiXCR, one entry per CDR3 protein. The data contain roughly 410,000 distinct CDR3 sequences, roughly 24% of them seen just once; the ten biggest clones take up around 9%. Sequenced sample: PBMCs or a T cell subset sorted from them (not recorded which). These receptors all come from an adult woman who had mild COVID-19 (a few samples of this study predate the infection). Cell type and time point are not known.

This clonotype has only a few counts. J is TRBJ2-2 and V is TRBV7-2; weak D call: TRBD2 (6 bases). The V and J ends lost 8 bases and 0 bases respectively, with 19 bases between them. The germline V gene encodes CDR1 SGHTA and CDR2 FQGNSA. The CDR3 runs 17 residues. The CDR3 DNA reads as TGTGCCAGCCAGACCTGGGGGGAGGCTGCGAACACCGGGGAGCTGTTTTTT. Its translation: CASQTWGEAANTGELFF. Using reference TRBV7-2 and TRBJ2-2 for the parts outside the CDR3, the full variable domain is GAGVSQSPSNKVTEKGKDVELRCDPISGHTALYWYRQSLGQGLEFLIYFQGNSAPDKSGLPSDRFSAERTGGSVSTLTIQRTQQEDSAVYLCASQTWGEAANTGELFFGEGSRLTVL.

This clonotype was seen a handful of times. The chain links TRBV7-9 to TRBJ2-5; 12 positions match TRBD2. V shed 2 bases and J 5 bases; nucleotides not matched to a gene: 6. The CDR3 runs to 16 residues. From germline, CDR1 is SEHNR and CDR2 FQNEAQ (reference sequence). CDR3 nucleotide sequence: TGTGCCAGCAGCTTAAATTTGCTAGCGGGAGGGGAGACCCAGTACTTC. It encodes CASSLNLLAGGETQYF.

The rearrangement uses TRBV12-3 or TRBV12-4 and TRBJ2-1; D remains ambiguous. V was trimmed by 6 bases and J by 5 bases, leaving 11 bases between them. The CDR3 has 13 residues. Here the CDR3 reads CASRLYGNNEQFF. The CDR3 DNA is TGTGCCAGCAGGTTATATGGGAACAATGAGCAGTTCTTC.

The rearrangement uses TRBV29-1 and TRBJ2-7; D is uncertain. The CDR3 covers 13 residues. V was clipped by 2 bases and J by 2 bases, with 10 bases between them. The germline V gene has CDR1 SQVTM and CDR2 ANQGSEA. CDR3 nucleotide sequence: TGCAGCGTTGAAACGTACGAGACCTACGAGCAGTACTTC. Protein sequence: CSVETYETYEQYF.

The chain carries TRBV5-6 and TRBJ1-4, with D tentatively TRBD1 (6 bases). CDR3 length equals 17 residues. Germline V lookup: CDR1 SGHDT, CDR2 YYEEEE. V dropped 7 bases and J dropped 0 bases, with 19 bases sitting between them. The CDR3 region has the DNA TGTGCCAGCGAAATTTATGGACAGTTTGCAACTAATGAAAAACTGTTTTTT. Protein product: CASEIYGQFATNEKLFF.

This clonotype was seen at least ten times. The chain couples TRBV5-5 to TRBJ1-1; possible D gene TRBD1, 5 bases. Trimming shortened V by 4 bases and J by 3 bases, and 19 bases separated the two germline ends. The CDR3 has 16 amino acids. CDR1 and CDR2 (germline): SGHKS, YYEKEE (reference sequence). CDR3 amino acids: CASSRPGRELDTEAFF. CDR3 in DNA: TGTGCCAGCAGCCGGCCCGGCAGGGAGTTGGACACTGAAGCTTTCTTT. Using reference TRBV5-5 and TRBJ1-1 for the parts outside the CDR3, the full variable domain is DAGVTQSPTHLIKTRGQQVTLRCSPISGHKSVSWYQQVLGQGPQFIFQYYEKEERGRGNFPDRFSARQFPNYSSELNVNALLLGDSALYLCASSRPGRELDTEAFFGQGTRLTVV.

Written as DNA, the CDR3 is TGCGCCAGCAGCCTCCGGGACAGGACCACAGATACGCAGTATTTT. This translates into CASSLRDRTTDTQYF. J is TRBJ2-3 and V is TRBV5-1; 8 bases line up with TRBD1. V lost 4 bases and J lost 2; bases outside the gene matches: 6. CDR1 and CDR2 from the germline V gene are SGHRS and YFSETQ. This CDR3 region has 15 residues.

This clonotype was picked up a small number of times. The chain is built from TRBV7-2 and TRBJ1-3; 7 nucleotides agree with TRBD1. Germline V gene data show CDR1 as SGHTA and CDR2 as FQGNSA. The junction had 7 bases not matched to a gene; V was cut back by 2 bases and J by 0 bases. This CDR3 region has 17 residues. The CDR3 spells CASSLRGQPSSGNTIYF. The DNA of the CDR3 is TGTGCCAGCAGCTTACGGGGACAGCCGAGCTCTGGAAACACCATATATTTT. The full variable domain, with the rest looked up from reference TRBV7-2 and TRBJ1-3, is GAGVSQSPSNKVTEKGKDVELRCDPISGHTALYWYRQSLGQGLEFLIYFQGNSAPDKSGLPSDRFSAERTGGSVSTLTIQRTQQEDSAVYLCASSLRGQPSSGNTIYFGEGSWLTVV.

The CDR3 sequence is CSDRGTNEQFF. CDR3 DNA: TGCAGTGACAGGGGAACCAATGAGCAGTTCTTC. The V gene is TRBV29-1, the J gene TRBJ2-1, with 8 bases identical to TRBD1. This CDR3 comprises 11 residues. Germline V gives CDR1 SQVTM, CDR2 ANQGSEA.

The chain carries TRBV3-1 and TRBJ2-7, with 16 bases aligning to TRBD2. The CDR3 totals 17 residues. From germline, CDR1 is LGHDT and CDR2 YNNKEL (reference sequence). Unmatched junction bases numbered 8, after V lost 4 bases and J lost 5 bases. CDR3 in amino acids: CASSLPGLAGGPNEQYF. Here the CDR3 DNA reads TGTGCCAGCAGCCTACCGGGACTAGCGGGAGGGCCGAACGAGCAGTACTTC.

This CDR3 reads CASSVGQAQETQYF. Here the CDR3 DNA reads TGTGCCAGCAGCGTAGGACAGGCTCAAGAGACCCAGTACTTC. The V and J genes are TRBV9 and TRBJ2-5, with D perhaps TRBD1 (6 bases). The ends were cut back, 0 bases at V and 2 bases at J, with 8 bases in the middle. This CDR3 spans 14 amino acids. Germline CDR1 reads SGDLS; CDR2 reads YYNGEE.

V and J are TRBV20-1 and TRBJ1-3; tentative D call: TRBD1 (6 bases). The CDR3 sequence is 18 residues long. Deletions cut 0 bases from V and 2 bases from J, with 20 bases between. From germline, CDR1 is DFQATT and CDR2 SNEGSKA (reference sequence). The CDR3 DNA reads TGCAGTGCTAGAGATCCTCCCGGCGGAGGGGGGGCTGGAAACACCATATATTTT. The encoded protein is CSARDPPGGGGAGNTIYF.

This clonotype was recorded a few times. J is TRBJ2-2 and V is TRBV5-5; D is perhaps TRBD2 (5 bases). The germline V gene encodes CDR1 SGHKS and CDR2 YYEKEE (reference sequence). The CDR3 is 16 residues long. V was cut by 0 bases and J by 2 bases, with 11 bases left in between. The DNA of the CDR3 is TGTGCCAGCAGCTTGGGCGGGTCCGTAAACACCGGGGAGCTGTTTTTT. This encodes CASSLGGSVNTGELFF. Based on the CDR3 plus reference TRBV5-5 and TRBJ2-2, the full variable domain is DAGVTQSPTHLIKTRGQQVTLRCSPISGHKSVSWYQQVLGQGPQFIFQYYEKEERGRGNFPDRFSARQFPNYSSELNVNALLLGDSALYLCASSLGGSVNTGELFFGEGSRLTVL.

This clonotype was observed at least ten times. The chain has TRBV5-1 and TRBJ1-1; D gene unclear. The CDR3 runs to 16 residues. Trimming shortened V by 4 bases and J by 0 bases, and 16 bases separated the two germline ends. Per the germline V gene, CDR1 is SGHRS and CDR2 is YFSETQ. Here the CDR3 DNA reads TGCGCCAGCAGCCCCGACGTTGGTGGCATGAACACTGAAGCTTTCTTT. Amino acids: CASSPDVGGMNTEAFF.

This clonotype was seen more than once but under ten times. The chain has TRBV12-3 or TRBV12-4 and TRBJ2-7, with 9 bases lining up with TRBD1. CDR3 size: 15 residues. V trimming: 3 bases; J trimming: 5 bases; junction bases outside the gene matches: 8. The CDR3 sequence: CASSFSGTGSHEQYF. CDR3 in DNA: TGTGCCAGCAGTTTTTCCGGGACAGGGTCCCACGAGCAGTACTTC.

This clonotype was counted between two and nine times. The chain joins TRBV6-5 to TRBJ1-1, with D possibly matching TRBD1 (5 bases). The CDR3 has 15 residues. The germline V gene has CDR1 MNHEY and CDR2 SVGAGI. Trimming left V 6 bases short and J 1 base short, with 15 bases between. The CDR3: CASSPDSVTNTEAFF. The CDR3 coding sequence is TGTGCCAGCAGCCCCGACAGCGTCACGAACACTGAAGCTTTCTTT.

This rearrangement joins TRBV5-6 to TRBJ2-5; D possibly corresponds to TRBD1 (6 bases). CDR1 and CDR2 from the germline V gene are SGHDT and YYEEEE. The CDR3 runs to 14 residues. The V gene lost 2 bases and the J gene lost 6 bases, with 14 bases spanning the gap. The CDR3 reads CASSFPGQRQTQYF. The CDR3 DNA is TGTGCCAGCAGCTTCCCCGGACAGAGGCAGACCCAGTACTTC.

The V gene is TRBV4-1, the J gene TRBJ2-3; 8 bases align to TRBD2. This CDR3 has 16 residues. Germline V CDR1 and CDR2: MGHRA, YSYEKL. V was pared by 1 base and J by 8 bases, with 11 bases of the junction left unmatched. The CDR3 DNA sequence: TGCGCCAGCAGCCAAGTGCAGGCTAGCGGGCCACCTACGCAGTATTTT. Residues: CASSQVQASGPPTQYF.

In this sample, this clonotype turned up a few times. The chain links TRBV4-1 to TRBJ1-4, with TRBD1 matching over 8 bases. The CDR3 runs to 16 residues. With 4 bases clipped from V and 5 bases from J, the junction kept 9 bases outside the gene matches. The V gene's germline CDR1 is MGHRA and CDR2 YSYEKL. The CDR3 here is CASSPPIGQGNEKLFF. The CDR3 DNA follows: TGCGCCAGCAGCCCCCCTATCGGACAGGGAAATGAAAAACTGTTTTTT.

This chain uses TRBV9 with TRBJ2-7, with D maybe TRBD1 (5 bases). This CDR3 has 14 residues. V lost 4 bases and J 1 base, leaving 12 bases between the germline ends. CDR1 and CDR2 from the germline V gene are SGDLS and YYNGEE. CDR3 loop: CASSRGHLSYEQYF. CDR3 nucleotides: TGTGCCAGCAGCAGAGGACACCTATCCTACGAGCAGTACTTC.

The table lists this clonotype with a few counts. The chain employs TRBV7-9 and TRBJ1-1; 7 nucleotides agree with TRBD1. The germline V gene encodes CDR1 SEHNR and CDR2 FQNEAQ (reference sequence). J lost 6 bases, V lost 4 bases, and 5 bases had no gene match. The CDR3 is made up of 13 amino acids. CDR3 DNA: TGTGCCAGCAGCTATACAGGGGAACCTGAAGCTTTCTTT. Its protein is CASSYTGEPEAFF.

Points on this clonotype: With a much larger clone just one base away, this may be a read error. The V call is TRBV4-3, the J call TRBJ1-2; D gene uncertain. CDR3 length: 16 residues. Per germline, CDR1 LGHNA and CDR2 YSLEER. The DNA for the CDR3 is TGCGCCAGCAGCCAGGCCAGGTTTTTCTCTAACTATGGCCACACCTTC. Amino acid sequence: CASSQARFFSNYGHTF.

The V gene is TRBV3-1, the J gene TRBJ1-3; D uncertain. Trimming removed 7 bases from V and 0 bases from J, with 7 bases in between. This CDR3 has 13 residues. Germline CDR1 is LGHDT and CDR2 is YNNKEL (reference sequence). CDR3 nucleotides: TGTGCCAGCACGCGTTCCTCTGGAAACACCATATATTTT. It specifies CASTRSSGNTIYF.

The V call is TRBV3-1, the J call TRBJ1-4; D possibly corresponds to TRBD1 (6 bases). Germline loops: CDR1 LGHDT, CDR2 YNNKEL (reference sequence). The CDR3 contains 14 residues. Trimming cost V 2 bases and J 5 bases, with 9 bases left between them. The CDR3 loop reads CASSQHGQNEKLFF. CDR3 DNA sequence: TGTGCCAGCAGCCAACACGGACAGAATGAAAAACTGTTTTTT.

The chain's CDR3 is CASSAPNSVTGELFF. CDR3 DNA sequence: TGTGCCAGCAGTGCCCCCAATAGTGTCACCGGGGAGCTGTTTTTT. The chain combines TRBV12-3 or TRBV12-4 with TRBJ2-2; no firm D call. V lost 5 bases to trimming and J lost 4 bases, with 14 bases between them. The CDR3 length is 15 residues.

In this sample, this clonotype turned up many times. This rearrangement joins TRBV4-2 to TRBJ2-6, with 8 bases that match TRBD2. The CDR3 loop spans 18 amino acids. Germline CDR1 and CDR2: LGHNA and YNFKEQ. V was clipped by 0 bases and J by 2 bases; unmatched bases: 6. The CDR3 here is CASSQDPRGAAGANVLTF. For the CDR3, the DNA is TGTGCCAGCAGCCAAGATCCGCGGGGGGCTGCTGGGGCCAACGTCCTGACTTTC.

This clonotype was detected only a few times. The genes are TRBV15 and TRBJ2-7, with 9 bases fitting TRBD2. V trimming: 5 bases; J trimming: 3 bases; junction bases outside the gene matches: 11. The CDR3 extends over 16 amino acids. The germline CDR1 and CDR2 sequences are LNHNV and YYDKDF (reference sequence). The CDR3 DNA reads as TGTGCCACCAGCCGCAGGGGTCTAGCGGGGAGCTACGAGCAGTACTTC. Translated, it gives CATSRRGLAGSYEQYF.

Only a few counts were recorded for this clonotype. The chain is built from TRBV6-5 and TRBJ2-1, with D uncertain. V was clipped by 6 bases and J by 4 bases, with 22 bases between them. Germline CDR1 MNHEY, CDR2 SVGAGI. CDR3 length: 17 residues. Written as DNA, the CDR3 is TGTGCCAGCAGCCCCTTAGGAAGCTCGATGGGATACAATGAGCAGTTCTTC. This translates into CASSPLGSSMGYNEQFF.

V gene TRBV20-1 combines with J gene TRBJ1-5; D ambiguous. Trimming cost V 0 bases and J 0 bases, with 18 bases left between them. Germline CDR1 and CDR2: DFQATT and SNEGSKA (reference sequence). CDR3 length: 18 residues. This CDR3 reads CSARDRSGPSYSNQPQHF. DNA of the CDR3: TGCAGTGCTAGAGATCGGTCCGGCCCCTCTTATAGCAATCAGCCCCAGCATTTT.

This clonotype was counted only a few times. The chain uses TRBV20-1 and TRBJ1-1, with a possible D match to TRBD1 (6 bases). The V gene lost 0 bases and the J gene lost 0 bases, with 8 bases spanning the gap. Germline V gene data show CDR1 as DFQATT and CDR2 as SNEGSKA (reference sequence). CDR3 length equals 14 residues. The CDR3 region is CSARDGQLNTEAFF. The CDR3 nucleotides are TGCAGTGCTAGAGATGGACAGCTGAACACTGAAGCTTTCTTT.

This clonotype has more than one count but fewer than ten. CDR3 sequence: CATRTGSGNEQFF. CDR3 DNA sequence: TGTGCCACCCGTACGGGGTCTGGCAATGAGCAGTTCTTC. The chain is built from TRBV24-1 and TRBJ2-1; a weak D match, TRBD2 (5 bases). Germline-derived CDR1 and CDR2 are KGHDR and SFDVKD. Trimming took 9 bases from V and 6 from J, leaving 14 bases between them. The CDR3 runs 13 residues.

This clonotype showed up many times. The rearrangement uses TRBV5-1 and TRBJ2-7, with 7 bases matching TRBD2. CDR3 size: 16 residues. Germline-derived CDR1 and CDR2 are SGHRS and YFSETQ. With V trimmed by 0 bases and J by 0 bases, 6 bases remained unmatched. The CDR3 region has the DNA TGCGCCAGCAGCTTGGGGGCGGGAGCAGACTCCTACGAGCAGTACTTC. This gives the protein CASSLGAGADSYEQYF.